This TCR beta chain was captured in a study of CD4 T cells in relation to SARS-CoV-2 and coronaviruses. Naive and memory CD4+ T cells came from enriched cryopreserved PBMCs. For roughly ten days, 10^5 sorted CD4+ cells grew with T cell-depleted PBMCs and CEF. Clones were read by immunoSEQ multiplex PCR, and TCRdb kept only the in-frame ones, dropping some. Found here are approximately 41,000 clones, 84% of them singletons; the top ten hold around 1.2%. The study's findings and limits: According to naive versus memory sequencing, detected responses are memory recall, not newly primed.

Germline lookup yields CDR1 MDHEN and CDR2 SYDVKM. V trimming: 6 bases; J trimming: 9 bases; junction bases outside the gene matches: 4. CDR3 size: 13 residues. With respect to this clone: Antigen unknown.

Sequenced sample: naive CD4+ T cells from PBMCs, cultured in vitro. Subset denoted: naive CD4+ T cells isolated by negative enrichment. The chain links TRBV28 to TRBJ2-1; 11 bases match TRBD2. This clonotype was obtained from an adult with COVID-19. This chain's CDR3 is CASRLAGVTEQFF. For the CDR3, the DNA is TGTGCCAGCAGACTAGCGGGAGTCACTGAGCAGTTCTTC.